This TCR beta chain comes out of a study of glioma-infiltrating T cells after dendritic cell vaccination. This clone occurred once. Assay: immunoSEQ multiplex PCR; the TCRdb copy retains only in-frame clones and omits some. The table shows about 21,000 clones, with around 74% occurring only once. The TCR originated in a human donor with glioblastoma. The sequencing here drew on blood, taken before dendritic cell vaccination.

CDR3: CATSRDRQGQPQHF. CDR3 DNA: TGTGCCACCAGCAGAGATCGACAGGGTCAGCCCCAGCATTTT. V gene TRBV15 combines with J gene TRBJ1-5, with TRBD1 matching over 7 bases. V lost 0 bases and J lost 6; bases outside the gene matches: 2. The CDR3 consists of 14 residues. CDR1 LNHNV and CDR2 YYDKDF come from the germline V gene (reference sequence).